This record looks at one T cell receptor beta chain sequence and its context. The data stem from a study of radiotherapy plus CTLA-4 blockade in lung cancer. TCRdb's table, derived via immunoSEQ multiplex PCR, lists solely in-frame clones and lacks some. The data contain around 80,000 clones, about 79% of them seen just once; the ten biggest clones take up 22%. The CDR3 contains 14 residues. Germline loops: CDR1 SGHNT, CDR2 YYREEE (reference sequence). V lost 4 bases and J lost 5, with 16 bases in between. The input for sequencing was peripheral blood, taken from a patient treated with radiotherapy plus ipilimumab. The TCR sequence derives from a human donor with non-small cell lung cancer whose response to radiotherapy plus ipilimumab could not be evaluated. Some clones in this sample may be carry-over from other donors' samples. The chain links TRBV5-4 to TRBJ2-7, with a possible D match to TRBD1 (5 bases). This CDR3 reads CASSPDISFDEQYF. In DNA, the CDR3 is TGTGCCAGCAGCCCGGACATCTCCTTTGACGAGCAGTACTTC.